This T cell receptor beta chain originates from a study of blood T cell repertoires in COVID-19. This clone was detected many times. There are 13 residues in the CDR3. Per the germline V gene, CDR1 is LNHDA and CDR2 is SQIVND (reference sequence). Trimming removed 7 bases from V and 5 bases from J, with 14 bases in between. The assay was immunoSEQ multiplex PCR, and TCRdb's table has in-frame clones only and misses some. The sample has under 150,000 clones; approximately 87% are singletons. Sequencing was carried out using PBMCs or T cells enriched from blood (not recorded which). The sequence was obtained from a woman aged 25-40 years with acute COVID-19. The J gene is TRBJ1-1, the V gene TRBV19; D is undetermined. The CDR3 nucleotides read TGTGCCAGTAAAATCAGAGACGGGACTGAAGCTTTCTTT. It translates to CASKIRDGTEAFF.